Following are 10 T cell receptor beta chains from one sample sequenced in a study of T-cell memory formation after mild COVID-19. TCRdb itself ran the 5' RACE reads through MiXCR, one entry per CDR3 protein. The table has hundreds of thousands of distinct CDR3 sequences, around a sixth seen once. The sequenced sample was PBMCs or a T cell subset sorted from them (not recorded which). These receptors originate from an adult woman who had mild COVID-19 (a few samples of this study predate the infection). Cell type and time point are not known.

The chain is built from TRBV12-3 or TRBV12-4 and TRBJ2-3; D is unclear. This CDR3 has 15 amino acids. V shed 6 bases and J shed 1 base, with 14 bases lying between them. CDR3 in amino acids: CASSPRAHGTDTQYF. CDR3 nucleotides: TGTGCCAGCAGCCCTCGGGCCCATGGCACAGATACGCAGTATTTT.

The V and J genes are TRBV4-1 and TRBJ1-2, with 7 nucleotides matching TRBD1. Germline V gives CDR1 MGHRA, CDR2 YSYEKL. Trimming took 3 bases from V and 3 from J; bases not matched to a gene: 7. This CDR3 is 15 amino acids long. CDR3 region: CASSQTQTGHYGYTF. CDR3 bases: TGCGCCAGCAGCCAGACACAGACAGGGCACTATGGCTACACCTTC.

The CDR3 loop reads CASSGGIYNEQFF. In nucleotides, the CDR3 is TGTGCCAGCAGTGGCGGGATATACAATGAGCAGTTCTTC. The chain couples TRBV6-5 to TRBJ2-1; the D gene is possibly TRBD2 (6 bases). Germline V CDR1 and CDR2: MNHEY, SVGAGI. V was shortened by 5 bases and J by 4 bases, with 9 bases between the two germline ends. This CDR3 comprises 13 residues.

The V gene is TRBV7-2, the J gene TRBJ2-1, with D perhaps matching TRBD1 (6 bases). The germline gives CDR1 SGHTA, CDR2 FQGNSA. The CDR3 has 15 residues. V was cut by 6 bases and J by 4 bases, with 16 bases left in between. CDR3 in DNA: TGTGCCAGCAGATTTAACAGGGAAACTTACAATGAGCAGTTCTTC. Its protein is CASRFNRETYNEQFF.

The table lists this clonotype with a few counts. V gene TRBV5-1 combines with J gene TRBJ2-3, with D perhaps TRBD2 (5 bases). Trimming removed 5 bases at V and 6 bases at J, with 13 bases between. CDR3 length: 13 residues. Germline V gene sequence: CDR1 SGHRS, CDR2 YFSETQ. The CDR3: CASSPWRLDTQYF. CDR3 nucleotide sequence: TGCGCCAGCAGTCCCTGGAGGTTGGATACGCAGTATTTT.

The rearrangement uses TRBV29-1 and TRBJ1-1, with a tentative D call TRBD1 (5 bases). The germline V gene encodes CDR1 SQVTM and CDR2 ANQGSEA. The CDR3 is 10 amino acids. Trimming cost V 7 bases and J 6 bases, with 9 bases left between them. The CDR3 loop is CSAGRPEAFF. DNA for the CDR3: TGCAGCGCGGGACGCCCTGAAGCTTTCTTT.

The rearrangement uses TRBV9 and TRBJ2-1; no reliable D call. The ends were cut back, 0 bases at V and 9 bases at J, with 10 bases in the middle. This CDR3 spans 13 amino acids. Germline-derived CDR1 and CDR2 are SGDLS and YYNGEE. The CDR3 region is CASSVDPSAEQFF. The CDR3 DNA reads as TGTGCCAGCAGCGTAGACCCTTCAGCTGAGCAGTTCTTC.

This clonotype has a handful of counts. The CDR3 DNA is TGTGCCAGCAGCTTAGCCCTCTACTCTTTCTATGGCTACACCTTC. As protein: CASSLALYSFYGYTF. The chain carries TRBV28 and TRBJ1-2; D call uncertain. The CDR3 is made up of 15 amino acids. Germline CDR1 reads MDHEN; CDR2 reads SYDVKM. V shed 6 bases and J shed 4 bases, with 18 bases lying between them.

This clonotype has more than one count but fewer than ten. The J gene is TRBJ1-1, the V gene TRBV27, with no clear D. Trimming removed 5 bases from V and 1 base from J, with 8 bases in between. This CDR3 comprises 13 residues. Germline lookup yields CDR1 MNHEY and CDR2 SMNVEV (reference sequence). CDR3 coding DNA: TGTGCCAGCAGTGTACTGGAGAACACTGAAGCTTTCTTT. This gives the protein CASSVLENTEAFF.

This clonotype was picked up a small number of times. The chain recombines TRBV20-1 with TRBJ2-2; 10 nucleotides agree with TRBD2. With V trimmed by 1 base and J by 3 bases, 2 bases remained unmatched. CDR3 length: 15 residues. CDR1 and CDR2 from the germline V gene are DFQATT and SNEGSKA (reference sequence). The CDR3 sequence: CSARASGRDTGELFF. The CDR3, as DNA: TGCAGTGCTAGAGCGAGCGGGAGGGACACCGGGGAGCTGTTTTTT.